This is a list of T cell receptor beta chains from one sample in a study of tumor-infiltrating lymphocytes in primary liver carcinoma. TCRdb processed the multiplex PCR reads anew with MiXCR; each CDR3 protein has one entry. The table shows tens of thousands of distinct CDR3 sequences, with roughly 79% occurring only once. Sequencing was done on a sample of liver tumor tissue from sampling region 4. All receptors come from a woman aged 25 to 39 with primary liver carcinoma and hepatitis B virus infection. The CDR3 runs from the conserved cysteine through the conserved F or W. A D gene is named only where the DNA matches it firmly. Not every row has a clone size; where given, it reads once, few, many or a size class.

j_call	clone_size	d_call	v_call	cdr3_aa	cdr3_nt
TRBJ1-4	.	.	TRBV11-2	CACRPWGGKLFF	TGTGCCTGCAGGCCCTGGGGCGGAAAACTGTTTTTT
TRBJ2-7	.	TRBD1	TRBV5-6	CARSSRTGLSQYF	TGTGCCAGGAGTTCACGGACAGGGCTATCGCAGTACTTC
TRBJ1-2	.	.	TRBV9	CISSVGDGPYGYTF	TGTATCAGCAGCGTAGGCGACGGACCTTATGGCTACACCTTC
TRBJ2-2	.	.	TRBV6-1	CASTETLPGGAANTGELFF	TGTGCCAGCACTGAAACCCTTCCCGGGGGCGCCGCGAACACAGGGGAGCTGTTCTTT
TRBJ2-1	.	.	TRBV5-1	CASNIDRRGEQFF	TGCGCCAGCAACATCGACCGACGGGGTGAGCAGTTCTTC
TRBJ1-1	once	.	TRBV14	CASSPPGMNTGAFF	TGTGCAAGCAGCCCCCCGGGGATGAACACTGGAGCTTTCTTT
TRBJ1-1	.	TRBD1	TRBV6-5	CANSYARDRAPKALF	TGTGCCAACAGTTACGCCCGGGACAGAGCCCCAAAAGCTCTCTTT
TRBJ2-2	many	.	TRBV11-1	CASSLLAGGELFF	TGTGCCAGCAGCTTACTAGCCGGCGGGGAGCTGTTTTTT
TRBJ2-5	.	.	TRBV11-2	CASSSGLEAQYF	TGTGCCAGCAGTTCAGGGTTAGAGGCCCAGTACTTC
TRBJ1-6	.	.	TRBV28	CANSGPSGVSPLHF	TGTGCCAACAGTGGACCATCCGGAGTTTCACCCCTCCACTTT
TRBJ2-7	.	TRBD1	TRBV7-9	CASSPIQGAGQKEQYF	TGTGCCAGCAGCCCCATACAGGGGGCCGGTCAGAAGGAGCAGTACTTC
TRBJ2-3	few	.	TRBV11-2	CASLQWGDTQYF	TGTGCCAGCCTACAGTGGGGAGATACGCAGTATTTT
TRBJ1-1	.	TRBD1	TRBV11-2	CPSSVRDRVRKRWSNTEVFF	TGTCCCAGCAGCGTTCGGGACAGGGTGCGCAAGAGGTGGAGTAACACTGAAGTTTTCTTT
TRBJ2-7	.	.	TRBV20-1	CSAKLPGYIHEQYF	TGCAGTGCTAAACTTCCGGGATACATTCACGAGCAGTACTTC
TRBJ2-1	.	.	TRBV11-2	CASSPTSEQFF	TGTGCCAGCAGTCCAACAAGTGAGCAGTTCTTC
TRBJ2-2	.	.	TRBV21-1	CASSKKDRARTREVFF	TGTGCCAGCAGCAAGAAGGACAGGGCCCGCACCAGGGAAGTGTTTTTT
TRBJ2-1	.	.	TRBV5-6	CASSVVGFPSTQFF	TGTGCCAGCAGCGTGGTTGGATTCCCATCGACCCAGTTCTTC
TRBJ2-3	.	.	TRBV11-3	CASGLDGPIDTQYF	TGTGCCAGCGGCTTAGATGGGCCCATAGATACACAGTATTTT
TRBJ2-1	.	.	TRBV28	CVSSQGGDPYEQFF	TGTGTCAGCAGTCAAGGGGGAGATCCCTACGAGCAGTTCTTC
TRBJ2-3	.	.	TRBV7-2	CASSPYVDTQYF	TGTGCCAGCAGCCCCTATGTGGATACGCAGTATTTT
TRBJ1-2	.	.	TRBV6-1	CASSERFLLHRSNYGYTF	TGTGCCAGTAGTGAACGGTTCCTGCTCCATAGATCTAACTATGGCTACACCTTC
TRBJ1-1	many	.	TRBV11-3	CASSLKVAITETFF	TGCGCCAGCAGCTTAAAAGTGGCGATCACTGAAACTTTCTTT
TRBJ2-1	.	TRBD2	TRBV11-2	CASSLDIGLAMGEQYF	TGTGCCAGCAGCTTGGATATCGGACTAGCCATGGGTGAGCAATACTTC
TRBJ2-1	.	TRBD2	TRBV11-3	CASSRLAGGGYEQF	TGTGCCAGCAGCCGACTAGCGGGGGGGGGGTATGAGCAGTTC